One sample yielded the 3 T cell receptor beta chains listed below, sequenced in a study of CD8 T cells in ankylosing spondylitis. TCRdb used MiXCR to reprocess the 5' RACE reads, holding one entry per CDR3 protein. The profile covers 150,000 to 200,000 distinct CDR3 sequences, with more than 9% appearing a single time and around 29% taken by the ten largest. Input material: blood, either unsorted or a sorted T cell fraction (not recorded which). The receptors were sampled from a male donor with ankylosing spondylitis or in good health (not recorded which).

This clonotype was counted at least ten times. The chain is built from TRBV4-3 and TRBJ2-3; no clear D. Germline V gives CDR1 LGHNA, CDR2 YSLEER. Trimming cost V 0 bases and J 4 bases, with 20 bases left between them. The CDR3 is made up of 18 amino acids. The CDR3 protein is CASSQDHGATHPPDTQYF. The CDR3 coding sequence is TGCGCCAGCAGCCAAGATCATGGAGCTACCCATCCCCCAGATACGCAGTATTTT.

The table lists this clonotype with many counts. J is TRBJ2-1 and V is TRBV5-1; maybe TRBD2 (6 bases). This CDR3 has 14 amino acids. In germline, CDR1 is SGHRS, CDR2 YFSETQ. V was pared by 6 bases and J by 2 bases, with 12 bases between. The CDR3: CASMTGLPYNEQFF. Written as DNA, the CDR3 is TGCGCCAGCATGACGGGACTCCCCTACAATGAGCAGTTCTTC.

This clonotype is medium-sized in the sample. V is TRBV29-1 and J is TRBJ1-1; 8 bases are shared with TRBD1. The CDR3 is 14 residues long. V lost 6 bases to trimming and J lost 0 bases; unmatched junction nucleotides: 6. Germline V gene data show CDR1 as SQVTM and CDR2 as ANQGSEA. CDR3 sequence reads: CSVGQAVLNTEAFF. For the CDR3, the DNA is TGCAGCGTGGGACAGGCGGTTTTGAACACTGAAGCTTTCTTT.